This T cell receptor (beta chain) is from a study of long-term antiretroviral therapy in people with HIV. Overall study results and limits: Diversity rose after ART but stayed below transplant donor controls. Repertoires in HIV (unlike those of controls) had narrower CDR3 length ranges.

CDR1 and CDR2 from the germline V gene are SGHRS and YFSETQ. The CDR3 has 14 amino acids. Trimming stripped 0 bases from V and 3 bases from J, with 6 bases between. On this clone itself: The antigen is not known.

Researchers ran immunoSEQ v3.0 at survey level. Assay: immunoSEQ multiplex PCR; the TCRdb copy retains only in-frame clones and omits some. The repertoire holds approximately 35,000 clones, roughly 97% seen once, with around 3.1% in the top ten. The sequence was obtained from a young man with HIV. This chain uses TRBV5-1 with TRBJ2-2; D is ambiguous. The sequences come from unsorted PBMCs, collected 6.9 years after starting antiretroviral therapy. This CDR3 is CASSLVEDTGELFF. The DNA of the CDR3 is TGCGCCAGCAGCTTGGTGGAAGACACCGGGGAGCTGTTTTTT.